This T cell receptor (beta chain) was sequenced for a study of blood T cell repertoires in COVID-19. The CDR3 has 11 residues. V lost 5 bases to trimming and J lost 11 bases; unmatched junction nucleotides: 4. Germline CDR1 reads SGHAT; CDR2 reads FQNNGV. Clones were sequenced by immunoSEQ multiplex PCR, and TCRdb holds only the in-frame ones, with some missing. The sample records roughly 280,000 clones, approximately 88% being singletons. The sequencing input was peripheral blood. J is TRBJ1-1 and V is TRBV11-2; 8 positions agree with TRBD1. This sequence originates from a man in his fifties with acute or convalescent COVID-19. In DNA, the CDR3 is TGTGCCAGCAGCCCGGACAGGGTTGCTTTCTTT. It encodes CASSPDRVAFF.